Listed below are T cell receptor beta chains from one sample, sequenced in a study of identical twins. MiXCR, applied by TCRdb to the 5' RACE reads, yields one record per CDR3 protein. Of 650,000 to 800,000 distinct CDR3 sequences detected, 8% to 9% appear once; the ten largest clones hold approximately 0.96%. The same data also contributed to another study, on yellow fever vaccine responses in identical twins.

The sequenced material came from PBMCs. All receptors derive from a woman younger than 30 in good health. Each CDR3 is given with its conserved first and last residue. The D gene is left open where the match is weak. Size is stated for part of the rows, as once, few or many counts, or as a class when the clone is expanded.

v_call: TRBV5-6; d_call: .; clone_size: few; j_call: TRBJ2-7; cdr3_length: 15; cdr3_aa: CASSSGLDNLYEQYF; cdr3_nt: TGTGCCAGCAGCTCGGGACTGGACAACCTTTACGAGCAGTACTTC
v_call: TRBV5-1; d_call: .; clone_size: .; j_call: TRBJ2-2; cdr3_length: 15; cdr3_aa: CASSLPAGDGGELFF; cdr3_nt: TGCGCCAGCAGCTTGCCAGCAGGGGATGGCGGGGAGCTGTTTTTT
v_call: TRBV21-1; d_call: .; clone_size: many; j_call: TRBJ2-3; cdr3_length: 15; cdr3_aa: CASSRGQTSTDTQYF; cdr3_nt: TGTGCCAGCAGCAGGGGGCAGACTAGCACAGATACGCAGTATTTT
v_call: TRBV28; d_call: TRBD1; clone_size: few; j_call: TRBJ1-1; cdr3_length: 14; cdr3_aa: CASSFYGTGGEAFF; cdr3_nt: TGTGCCAGCAGTTTCTACGGGACAGGGGGTGAAGCTTTCTTT
v_call: TRBV2; d_call: TRBD2; clone_size: many; j_call: TRBJ2-7; cdr3_length: 20; cdr3_aa: CASMSGQGGLAGEPPYEQYF; cdr3_nt: TGTGCCAGCATGTCGGGTCAGGGTGGACTAGCGGGAGAACCACCCTACGAGCAGTACTTC
v_call: TRBV6-2/TRBV6-3; d_call: .; clone_size: few; j_call: TRBJ2-1; cdr3_length: 14; cdr3_aa: CASTKTRIGNEQFF; cdr3_nt: TGTGCCAGCACCAAAACGAGAATAGGAAATGAGCAGTTCTTC
v_call: TRBV20-1; d_call: TRBD1; clone_size: many; j_call: TRBJ2-7; cdr3_length: 15; cdr3_aa: CSARDPDRVGLEQYF; cdr3_nt: TGCAGTGCTAGAGATCCGGACAGGGTAGGCCTCGAGCAGTACTTC
v_call: TRBV4-1; d_call: .; clone_size: few; j_call: TRBJ2-2; cdr3_length: 15; cdr3_aa: CASSQDRPGGGELFF; cdr3_nt: TGCGCCAGCAGCCAAGATAGACCGGGCGGCGGGGAGCTGTTTTTT
v_call: TRBV11-2; d_call: TRBD1; clone_size: once; j_call: TRBJ2-5; cdr3_length: 15; cdr3_aa: CASSLNRGPNETQYF; cdr3_nt: TGTGCCAGCAGCTTAAACAGGGGGCCGAATGAGACCCAGTACTTC
v_call: TRBV7-9; d_call: .; clone_size: .; j_call: TRBJ1-1; cdr3_length: 15; cdr3_aa: CASSFPGARSTEAFF; cdr3_nt: TGTGCCAGCAGCTTCCCGGGGGCACGCTCCACTGAAGCTTTCTTT
v_call: TRBV6-5; d_call: .; clone_size: few; j_call: TRBJ1-1; cdr3_length: 14; cdr3_aa: CASSYQSDHLEAFF; cdr3_nt: TGTGCCAGCAGTTACCAAAGTGACCACCTTGAAGCTTTCTTT
v_call: TRBV24-1; d_call: .; clone_size: few; j_call: TRBJ2-1; cdr3_length: 13; cdr3_aa: CATSDHKVEEQFF; cdr3_nt: TGTGCCACCAGTGATCACAAGGTTGAGGAGCAGTTCTTC
v_call: TRBV3-1; d_call: .; clone_size: many; j_call: TRBJ2-7; cdr3_length: 16; cdr3_aa: CASSRSDRQPFYEQYF; cdr3_nt: TGTGCCAGCAGCCGAAGTGACAGGCAGCCCTTCTACGAGCAGTACTTC
v_call: TRBV12-3/TRBV12-4; d_call: .; clone_size: many; j_call: TRBJ1-2; cdr3_length: 15; cdr3_aa: CASTLTGSSNYGYTF; cdr3_nt: TGTGCCAGCACCCTGACAGGATCCTCTAACTATGGCTACACCTTC
v_call: TRBV2; d_call: .; clone_size: .; j_call: TRBJ1-2; cdr3_length: 11; cdr3_aa: CASMEEYGYTF; cdr3_nt: TGTGCCAGCATGGAGGAATATGGCTACACCTTC
v_call: TRBV6-2/TRBV6-3; d_call: TRBD2; clone_size: many; j_call: TRBJ2-3; cdr3_length: 15; cdr3_aa: CASRSAYGRSDTQYF; cdr3_nt: TGTGCCAGCAGATCGGCTTACGGGAGGTCAGATACGCAGTATTTT
v_call: TRBV2; d_call: .; clone_size: many; j_call: TRBJ2-1; cdr3_length: 11; cdr3_aa: CASSETLELFF; cdr3_nt: TGTGCCAGCAGTGAAACCCTCGAGCTCTTCTTC
v_call: TRBV6-2/TRBV6-3; d_call: .; clone_size: .; j_call: TRBJ2-1; cdr3_length: 15; cdr3_aa: CASSYIIGGYNEQFF; cdr3_nt: TGTGCCAGCAGTTACATTATCGGGGGTTACAATGAGCAGTTCTTC
v_call: TRBV11-2; d_call: .; clone_size: few; j_call: TRBJ1-2; cdr3_length: 13; cdr3_aa: CASSWGTNYGYTF; cdr3_nt: TGTGCCAGCAGCTGGGGGACAAACTATGGCTACACCTTC
v_call: TRBV3-1; d_call: .; clone_size: few; j_call: TRBJ2-1; cdr3_length: 15; cdr3_aa: CASSQVEGIHNEQFF; cdr3_nt: TGTGCCAGCAGCCAAGTCGAGGGGATCCACAATGAGCAGTTCTTC
v_call: TRBV10-3; d_call: .; clone_size: few; j_call: TRBJ1-5; cdr3_length: 12; cdr3_aa: CAISEVREPQHF; cdr3_nt: TGTGCCATCAGCGAAGTCCGGGAGCCCCAGCATTTT
v_call: TRBV13; d_call: .; clone_size: .; j_call: TRBJ2-3; cdr3_length: 16; cdr3_aa: CASSFGDGTQTDTQYF; cdr3_nt: TGTGCCAGCAGCTTTGGGGACGGCACGCAGACAGATACGCAGTATTTT
v_call: TRBV20-1; d_call: .; clone_size: few; j_call: TRBJ1-1; cdr3_length: 13; cdr3_aa: CSAKSGLNTEAFF; cdr3_nt: TGCAGTGCGAAGAGTGGGTTGAACACTGAAGCTTTCTTT
v_call: TRBV10-2; d_call: TRBD2; clone_size: many; j_call: TRBJ2-1; cdr3_length: 15; cdr3_aa: CASSLAGGPRNEQFF; cdr3_nt: TGCGCCAGCAGCTTAGCGGGAGGGCCGCGGAATGAGCAGTTCTTC
v_call: TRBV11-3; d_call: .; clone_size: many; j_call: TRBJ1-1; cdr3_length: 13; cdr3_aa: CASSLGGHTEAFF; cdr3_nt: TGTGCCAGTTCGCTGGGAGGTCACACTGAAGCTTTCTTT
v_call: TRBV27; d_call: TRBD2; clone_size: few; j_call: TRBJ2-1; cdr3_length: 17; cdr3_aa: CASSTSLGLAGSGEQFF; cdr3_nt: TGTGCCAGCAGTACCTCTCTGGGACTAGCGGGATCGGGCGAGCAGTTCTTC
v_call: TRBV27; d_call: TRBD2; clone_size: .; j_call: TRBJ2-2; cdr3_length: 16; cdr3_aa: CASSPGLAGAIGELFF; cdr3_nt: TGTGCCAGCAGTCCCGGACTAGCGGGAGCGATCGGGGAGCTGTTTTTT
v_call: TRBV28; d_call: .; clone_size: .; j_call: TRBJ2-7; cdr3_length: 14; cdr3_aa: CASGLKRVGPEQYF; cdr3_nt: TGTGCCAGCGGCTTGAAGCGGGTGGGCCCTGAGCAGTACTTC
v_call: TRBV9; d_call: .; clone_size: few; j_call: TRBJ2-7; cdr3_length: 14; cdr3_aa: CASSPRASSYEQYF; cdr3_nt: TGTGCCAGCAGCCCCCGGGCTAGCTCCTACGAGCAGTACTTC
v_call: TRBV6-2/TRBV6-3; d_call: .; clone_size: .; j_call: TRBJ2-7; cdr3_length: 13; cdr3_aa: CASVKAFPGEQYF; cdr3_nt: TGTGCCAGCGTTAAGGCTTTCCCTGGCGAGCAGTACTTC
v_call: TRBV7-2; d_call: .; clone_size: few; j_call: TRBJ1-4; cdr3_length: 13; cdr3_aa: CASSSPGFEKLFF; cdr3_nt: TGTGCCAGCAGCTCCCCCGGGTTCGAAAAACTGTTTTTT
v_call: TRBV20-1; d_call: .; clone_size: .; j_call: TRBJ2-5; cdr3_length: 14; cdr3_aa: CSARTTSFRETQYF; cdr3_nt: TGCAGTGCTAGGACGACTAGTTTTCGGGAGACCCAGTACTTC
v_call: TRBV7-8; d_call: .; clone_size: .; j_call: TRBJ1-5; cdr3_length: 15; cdr3_aa: CASSLEQGGVQPQHF; cdr3_nt: TGTGCCAGCAGCTTAGAACAGGGTGGAGTTCAGCCCCAGCATTTT
v_call: TRBV12-5; d_call: TRBD1; clone_size: .; j_call: TRBJ1-3; cdr3_length: 15; cdr3_aa: CASASGTGYGNTIYF; cdr3_nt: TGTGCTAGTGCCTCGGGGACAGGGTACGGAAACACCATATATTTT
v_call: TRBV20-1; d_call: .; clone_size: few; j_call: TRBJ2-5; cdr3_length: 13; cdr3_aa: CSASNMRGETQYF; cdr3_nt: TGCAGTGCTAGTAACATGAGAGGGGAGACCCAGTACTTC
v_call: TRBV7-2; d_call: .; clone_size: few; j_call: TRBJ2-7; cdr3_length: 12; cdr3_aa: CASSSSFYEQYF; cdr3_nt: TGTGCCAGCAGCTCTTCTTTCTACGAGCAGTACTTC
v_call: TRBV27; d_call: .; clone_size: .; j_call: TRBJ2-7; cdr3_length: 15; cdr3_aa: CASSLNRAIGYEQYF; cdr3_nt: TGTGCCAGCAGTTTAAACAGGGCAATTGGGTACGAGCAGTACTTC
v_call: TRBV11-2; d_call: .; clone_size: few; j_call: TRBJ2-7; cdr3_length: 13; cdr3_aa: CASSLNPAGEQYF; cdr3_nt: TGTGCCAGCAGCTTAAATCCGGCGGGGGAGCAGTACTTC
v_call: TRBV12-3/TRBV12-4; d_call: .; clone_size: many; j_call: TRBJ2-1; cdr3_length: 13; cdr3_aa: CASRPPSANEQFF; cdr3_nt: TGTGCCAGCAGGCCCCCTTCCGCCAATGAGCAGTTCTTC
v_call: TRBV29-1; d_call: .; clone_size: many; j_call: TRBJ2-3; cdr3_length: 15; cdr3_aa: CSVEPRVGGPDTQYF; cdr3_nt: TGCAGCGTTGAGCCGAGGGTGGGGGGCCCAGATACGCAGTATTTT
v_call: TRBV7-6; d_call: .; clone_size: .; j_call: TRBJ2-3; cdr3_length: 13; cdr3_aa: CASRDQSTDTQYF; cdr3_nt: TGTGCCAGCAGGGATCAGTCAACAGATACGCAGTATTTT
v_call: TRBV20-1; d_call: .; clone_size: many; j_call: TRBJ2-1; cdr3_length: 13; cdr3_aa: CSAPREQYNEQFF; cdr3_nt: TGCAGTGCTCCCAGGGAGCAGTACAATGAGCAGTTCTTC
v_call: TRBV14; d_call: .; clone_size: .; j_call: TRBJ1-2; cdr3_length: 15; cdr3_aa: CASSQVQGLNYGYTF; cdr3_nt: TGTGCCAGCAGCCAGGTACAGGGACTCAACTATGGCTACACCTTC
v_call: TRBV12-3/TRBV12-4; d_call: TRBD1; clone_size: .; j_call: TRBJ2-7; cdr3_length: 15; cdr3_aa: CASSFGDRVIDEQYF; cdr3_nt: TGTGCCAGCAGTTTCGGGGACAGGGTGATTGACGAGCAGTACTTC
v_call: TRBV7-9; d_call: TRBD2; clone_size: many; j_call: TRBJ2-4; cdr3_length: 14; cdr3_aa: CASSRQRESFIQYF; cdr3_nt: TGTGCCAGCAGCCGTCAGCGGGAGTCCTTCATTCAGTACTTC
v_call: TRBV12-3/TRBV12-4; d_call: .; clone_size: many; j_call: TRBJ1-5; cdr3_length: 15; cdr3_aa: CASSEGTSVNQPQHF; cdr3_nt: TGTGCCAGCAGTGAGGGGACTAGCGTCAATCAGCCCCAGCATTTT
v_call: TRBV5-1; d_call: .; clone_size: .; j_call: TRBJ2-3; cdr3_length: 16; cdr3_aa: CASSLVPGGSTDTQYF; cdr3_nt: TGCGCCAGCAGCTTGGTACCAGGCGGAAGCACAGATACGCAGTATTTT
v_call: TRBV9; d_call: TRBD1; clone_size: .; j_call: TRBJ1-1; cdr3_length: 14; cdr3_aa: CASSAADRATEAFF; cdr3_nt: TGTGCCAGCAGCGCAGCGGACAGGGCCACTGAAGCTTTCTTT
v_call: TRBV7-9; d_call: .; clone_size: .; j_call: TRBJ1-1; cdr3_length: 12; cdr3_aa: CASSPYDTEAFF; cdr3_nt: TGTGCCAGCAGTCCTTACGACACTGAAGCTTTCTTT
v_call: TRBV7-9; d_call: .; clone_size: few; j_call: TRBJ2-5; cdr3_length: 15; cdr3_aa: CASSLSVGWQETQYF; cdr3_nt: TGTGCCAGCAGCTTATCTGTAGGGTGGCAAGAGACCCAGTACTTC
v_call: TRBV30; d_call: TRBD2; clone_size: .; j_call: TRBJ2-7; cdr3_length: 13; cdr3_aa: CAWSRGEAYEQYF; cdr3_nt: TGTGCCTGGAGCCGGGGGGAGGCCTACGAGCAGTACTTC
v_call: TRBV29-1; d_call: .; clone_size: .; j_call: TRBJ2-5; cdr3_length: 13; cdr3_aa: CSALAWSQETQYF; cdr3_nt: TGCAGCGCGCTAGCTTGGAGCCAAGAGACCCAGTACTTC
v_call: TRBV5-6; d_call: .; clone_size: many; j_call: TRBJ2-1; cdr3_length: 13; cdr3_aa: CASSERSYNEQFF; cdr3_nt: TGTGCCAGCAGCGAGCGGTCCTACAATGAGCAGTTCTTC
v_call: TRBV7-2; d_call: .; clone_size: many; j_call: TRBJ2-2; cdr3_length: 13; cdr3_aa: CASSPVLTGELFF; cdr3_nt: TGTGCCAGCAGCCCCGTCCTGACCGGGGAGCTGTTTTTT